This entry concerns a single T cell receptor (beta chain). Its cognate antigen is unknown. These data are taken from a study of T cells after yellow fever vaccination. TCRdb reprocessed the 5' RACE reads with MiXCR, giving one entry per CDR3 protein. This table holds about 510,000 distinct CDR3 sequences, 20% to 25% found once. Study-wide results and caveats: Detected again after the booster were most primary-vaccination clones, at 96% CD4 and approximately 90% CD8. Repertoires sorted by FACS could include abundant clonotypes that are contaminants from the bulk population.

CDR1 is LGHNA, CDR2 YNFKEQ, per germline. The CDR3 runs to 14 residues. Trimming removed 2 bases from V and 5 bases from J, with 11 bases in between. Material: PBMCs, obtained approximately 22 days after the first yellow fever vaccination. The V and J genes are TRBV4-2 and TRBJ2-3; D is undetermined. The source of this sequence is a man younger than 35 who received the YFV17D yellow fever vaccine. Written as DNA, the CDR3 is TGTGCCAGCAGCCAACCTTCCCTAGGAGATACGCAGTATTTT. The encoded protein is CASSQPSLGDTQYF.